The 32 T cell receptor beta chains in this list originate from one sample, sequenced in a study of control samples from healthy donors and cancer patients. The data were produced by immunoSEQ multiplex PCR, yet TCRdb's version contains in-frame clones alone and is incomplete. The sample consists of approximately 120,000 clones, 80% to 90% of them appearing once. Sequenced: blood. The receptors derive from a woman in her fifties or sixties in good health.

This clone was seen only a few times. The CDR3 DNA reads TGTGCCAGCAGCTTGGGTGGAGGGGGCAATAATCAGCCCCAGCATTTT. As protein: CASSLGGGGNNQPQHF. This chain connects TRBV5-6 to TRBJ1-5; 7 nucleotides agree with TRBD1. Germline CDR1 SGHDT, CDR2 YYEEEE. CDR3 length: 16 residues. J gave up 4 bases and V 0 bases, and 7 bases lay outside the gene matches.

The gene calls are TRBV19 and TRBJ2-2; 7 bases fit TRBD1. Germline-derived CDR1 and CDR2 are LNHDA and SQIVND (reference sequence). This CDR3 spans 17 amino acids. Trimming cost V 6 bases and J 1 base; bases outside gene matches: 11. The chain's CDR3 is CASSLTGTVVNTGELFF. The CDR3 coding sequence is TGTGCCAGTAGCCTGACAGGGACCGTGGTGAACACCGGGGAGCTGTTTTTT.

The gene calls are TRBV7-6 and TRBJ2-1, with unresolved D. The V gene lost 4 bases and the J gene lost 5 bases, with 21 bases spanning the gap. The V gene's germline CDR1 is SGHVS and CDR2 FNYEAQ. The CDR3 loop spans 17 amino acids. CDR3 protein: CASSSTLPRIPNNEQFF. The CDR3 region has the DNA TGTGCCAGCAGCTCCACCCTCCCGAGGATCCCGAACAATGAGCAGTTCTTC.

CDR3 protein: CASRSRRQGEASPSYNEQFF. Written as DNA, the CDR3 is TGCGCCAGCAGGAGCCGGCGACAGGGTGAGGCTAGCCCCTCATACAATGAGCAGTTCTTC. This sequence joins TRBV10-1 and TRBJ2-1; TRBD1 aligns across 7 bases. Trimming removed 6 bases from V and 4 bases from J; junction bases left unmatched: 24. The CDR3 covers 20 residues. The germline V gene has CDR1 WNHNN and CDR2 SYGVQD (reference sequence).

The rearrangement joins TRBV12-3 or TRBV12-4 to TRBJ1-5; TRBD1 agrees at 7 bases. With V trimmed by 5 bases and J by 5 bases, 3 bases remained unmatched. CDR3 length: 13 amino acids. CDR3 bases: TGTGCCAGCAGTCATGACAGGGATCAGCCCCAGCATTTT. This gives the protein CASSHDRDQPQHF.

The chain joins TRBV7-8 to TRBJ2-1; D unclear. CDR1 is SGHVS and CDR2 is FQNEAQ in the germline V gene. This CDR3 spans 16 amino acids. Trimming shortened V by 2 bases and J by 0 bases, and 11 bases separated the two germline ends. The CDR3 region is CASSLLSRSSYNEQFF. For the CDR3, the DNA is TGTGCCAGCAGCTTACTTTCTAGAAGCTCCTACAATGAGCAGTTCTTC.

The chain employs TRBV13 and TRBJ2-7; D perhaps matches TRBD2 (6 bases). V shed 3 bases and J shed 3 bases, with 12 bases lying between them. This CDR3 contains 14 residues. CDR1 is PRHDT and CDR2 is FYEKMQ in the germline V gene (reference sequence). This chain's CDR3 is CASSLGQGLYEQYF. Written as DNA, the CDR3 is TGTGCCAGCAGCTTGGGGCAGGGACTCTACGAGCAGTACTTC.

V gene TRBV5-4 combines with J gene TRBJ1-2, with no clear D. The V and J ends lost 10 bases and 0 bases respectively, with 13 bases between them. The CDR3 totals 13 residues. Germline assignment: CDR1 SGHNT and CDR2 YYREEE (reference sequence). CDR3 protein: CAHSRGANYGYTF. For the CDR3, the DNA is TGTGCCCACTCCCGGGGAGCTAACTATGGCTACACCTTC. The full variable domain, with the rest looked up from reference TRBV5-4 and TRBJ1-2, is ETGVTQSPTHLIKTRGQQVTLRCSSQSGHNTVSWYQQALGQGPQFIFQYYREEENGRGNFPPRFSGLQFPNYSSELNVNALELDDSALYLCAHSRGANYGYTFGSGTRLTVV.

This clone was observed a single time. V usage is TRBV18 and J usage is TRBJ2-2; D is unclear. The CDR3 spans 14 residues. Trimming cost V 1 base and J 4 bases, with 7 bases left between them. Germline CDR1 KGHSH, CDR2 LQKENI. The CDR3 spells CASSPRGITGELFF. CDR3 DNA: TGTGCCAGCTCACCACGGGGAATCACCGGGGAGCTGTTTTTT.

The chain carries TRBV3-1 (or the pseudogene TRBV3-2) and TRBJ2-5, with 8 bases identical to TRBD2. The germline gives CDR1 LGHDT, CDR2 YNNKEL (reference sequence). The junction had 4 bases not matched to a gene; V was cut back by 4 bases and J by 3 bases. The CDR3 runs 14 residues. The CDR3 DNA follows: TGTGCCAGCAGCCGGCCGCGGGAGGAAGAGACCCAGTACTTC. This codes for CASSRPREEETQYF.

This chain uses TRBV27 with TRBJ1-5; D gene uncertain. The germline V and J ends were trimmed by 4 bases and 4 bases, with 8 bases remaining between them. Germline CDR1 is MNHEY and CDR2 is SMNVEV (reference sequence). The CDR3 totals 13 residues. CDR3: CASSYFPNQPQHF. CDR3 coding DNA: TGTGCCAGCAGTTATTTTCCGAATCAGCCCCAGCATTTT.

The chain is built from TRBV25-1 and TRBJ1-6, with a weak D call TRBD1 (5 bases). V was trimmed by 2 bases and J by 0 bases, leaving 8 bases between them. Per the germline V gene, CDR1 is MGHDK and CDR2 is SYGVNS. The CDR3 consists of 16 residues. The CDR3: CASSELGGSYNSPLHF. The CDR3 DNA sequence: TGTGCCAGCAGTGAACTGGGGGGCTCCTATAATTCACCCCTCCACTTT. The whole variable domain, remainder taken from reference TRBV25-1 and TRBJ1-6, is EADIYQTPRYLVIGTGKKITLECSQTMGHDKMYWYQQDPGMELHLIHYSYGVNSTEKGDLSSESTVSRIRTEHFPLTLESARPSHTSQYLCASSELGGSYNSPLHFGNGTRLTVT.

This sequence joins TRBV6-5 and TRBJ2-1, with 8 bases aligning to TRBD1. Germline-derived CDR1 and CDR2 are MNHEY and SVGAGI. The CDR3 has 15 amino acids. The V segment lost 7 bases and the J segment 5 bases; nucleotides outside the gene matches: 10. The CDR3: CASTHRTGFDNEQFF. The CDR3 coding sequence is TGTGCCAGCACTCACAGGACAGGGTTCGACAATGAGCAGTTCTTC.

The CDR3 sequence is CASSYMQTNSPLHF. CDR3 sequence (DNA): TGTGCCAGCAGCTATATGCAGACTAATTCACCCCTCCACTTT. This chain connects TRBV3-1 (or the pseudogene TRBV3-2) to TRBJ1-6; D is unclear. The CDR3 has 14 residues. CDR1 and CDR2 (germline): LGHDT, YNNKEL (reference sequence). Trimming pared 5 bases from V and 6 bases from J, leaving 11 bases between.

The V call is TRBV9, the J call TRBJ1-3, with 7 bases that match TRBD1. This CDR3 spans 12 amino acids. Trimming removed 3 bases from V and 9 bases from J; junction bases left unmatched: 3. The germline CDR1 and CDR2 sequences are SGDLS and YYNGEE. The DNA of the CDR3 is TGTGCCAGCAGCGGGACAGGCAGCACCATATATTTT. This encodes CASSGTGSTIYF.

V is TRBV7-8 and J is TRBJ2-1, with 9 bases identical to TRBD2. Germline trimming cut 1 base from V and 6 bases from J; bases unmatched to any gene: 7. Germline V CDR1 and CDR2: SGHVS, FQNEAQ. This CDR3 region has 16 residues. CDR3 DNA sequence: TGTGCCAGCAGCTTAGAGGCGGGGGGGCGTAGCAATGAGCAGTTCTTC. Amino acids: CASSLEAGGRSNEQFF.

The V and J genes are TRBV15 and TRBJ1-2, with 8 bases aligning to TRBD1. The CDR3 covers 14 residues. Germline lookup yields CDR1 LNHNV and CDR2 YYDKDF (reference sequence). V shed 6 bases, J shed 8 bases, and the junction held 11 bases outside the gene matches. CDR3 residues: CATSRVGTGRGYTF. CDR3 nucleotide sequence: TGTGCCACCAGTAGGGTTGGGACAGGTAGGGGCTACACCTTC.

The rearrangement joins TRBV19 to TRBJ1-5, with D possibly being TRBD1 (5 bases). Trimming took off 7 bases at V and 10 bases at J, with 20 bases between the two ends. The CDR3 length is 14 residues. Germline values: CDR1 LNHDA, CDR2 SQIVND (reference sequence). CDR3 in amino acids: CASNPGTDTLPQHF. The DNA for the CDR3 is TGTGCCAGTAACCCCGGGACCGACACCCTACCCCAGCATTTT.

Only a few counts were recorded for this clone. The CDR3 DNA is TGTGCCAGCCTCCGGGAGGGCACCGGGGAGCTGTTTTTT. It specifies CASLREGTGELFF. The rearrangement joins TRBV6-6 to TRBJ2-2; 8 positions match TRBD2. This CDR3 is built from 13 residues. Germline CDR1 MNHNY, CDR2 SVGAGI (reference sequence). J lost 4 bases, V lost 8 bases, and 3 bases had no gene match.

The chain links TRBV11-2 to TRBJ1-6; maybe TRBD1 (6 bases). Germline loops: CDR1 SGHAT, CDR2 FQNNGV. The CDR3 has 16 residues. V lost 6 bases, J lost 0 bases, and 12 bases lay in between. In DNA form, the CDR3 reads TGTGCCAGCAGAGGACAGAGGAGCTCCTATAATTCACCCCTCCACTTT. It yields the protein CASRGQRSSYNSPLHF. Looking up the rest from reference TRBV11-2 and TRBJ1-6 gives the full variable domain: EAGVAQSPRYKIIEKRQSVAFWCNPISGHATLYWYQQILGQGPKLLIQFQNNGVVDDSQLPKDRFSAERLKGVDSTLKIQPAKLEDSAVYLCASRGQRSSYNSPLHFGNGTRLTVT.

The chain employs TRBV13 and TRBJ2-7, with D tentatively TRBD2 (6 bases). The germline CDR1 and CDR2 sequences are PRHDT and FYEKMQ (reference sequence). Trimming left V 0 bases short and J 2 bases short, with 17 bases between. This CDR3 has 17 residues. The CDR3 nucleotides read TGTGCCAGCAGCTTAGGGGTACGGGCGGGGTCAACCTACGAGCAGTACTTC. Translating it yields CASSLGVRAGSTYEQYF.

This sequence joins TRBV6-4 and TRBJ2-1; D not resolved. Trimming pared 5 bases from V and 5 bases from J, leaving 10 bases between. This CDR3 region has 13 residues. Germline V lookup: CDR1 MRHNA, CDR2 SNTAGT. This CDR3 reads CASSPDANNEQFF. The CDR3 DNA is TGTGCCAGCAGTCCAGACGCAAACAATGAGCAGTTCTTC.

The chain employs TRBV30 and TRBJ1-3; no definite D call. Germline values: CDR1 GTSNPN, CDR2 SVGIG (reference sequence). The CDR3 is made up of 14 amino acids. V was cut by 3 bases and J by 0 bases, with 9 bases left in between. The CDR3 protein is CAWSGGSSGNTIYF. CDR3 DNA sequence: TGTGCCTGGAGCGGTGGAAGCTCTGGAAACACCATATATTTT. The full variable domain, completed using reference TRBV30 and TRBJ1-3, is SQTIHQWPATLVQPVGSPLSLECTVEGTSNPNLYWYRQAAGRGLQLLFYSVGIGQISSEVPQNLSASRPQDRQFILSSKKLLLSDSGFYLCAWSGGSSGNTIYFGEGSWLTVV.

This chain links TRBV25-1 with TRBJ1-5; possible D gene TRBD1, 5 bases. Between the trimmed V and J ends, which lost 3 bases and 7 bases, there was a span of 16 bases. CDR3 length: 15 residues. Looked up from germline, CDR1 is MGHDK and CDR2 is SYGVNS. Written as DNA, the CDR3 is TGTGCCAGCAGTGATGCCCCTGGGGCGGCACAGCCCCAGCATTTT. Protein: CASSDAPGAAQPQHF.

CDR3 sequence: CAGAVGVINTDTQYF. Here the CDR3 DNA reads TGTGCCGGAGCAGTCGGGGTTATCAACACAGATACGCAGTATTTT. J is TRBJ2-3 and V is TRBV7-9, with D tentatively TRBD2 (5 bases). There are 15 residues in the CDR3. Germline loops: CDR1 SEHNR, CDR2 FQNEAQ (reference sequence). The germline V and J ends were trimmed by 11 bases and 2 bases, with 20 bases remaining between them.

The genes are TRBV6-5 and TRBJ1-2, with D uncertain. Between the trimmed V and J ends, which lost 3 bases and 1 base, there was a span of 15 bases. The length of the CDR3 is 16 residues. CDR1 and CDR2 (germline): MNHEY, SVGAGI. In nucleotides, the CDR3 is TGTGCCAGCAGTTATAGCGCCACGGGCCTTAACTATGGCTACACCTTC. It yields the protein CASSYSATGLNYGYTF.

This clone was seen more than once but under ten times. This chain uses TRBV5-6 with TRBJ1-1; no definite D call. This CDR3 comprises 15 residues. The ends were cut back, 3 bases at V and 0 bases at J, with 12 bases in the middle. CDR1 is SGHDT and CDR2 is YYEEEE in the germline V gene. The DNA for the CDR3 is TGTGCCAGCAGCTATGTAGAGGGTATGAACACTGAAGCTTTCTTT. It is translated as CASSYVEGMNTEAFF.

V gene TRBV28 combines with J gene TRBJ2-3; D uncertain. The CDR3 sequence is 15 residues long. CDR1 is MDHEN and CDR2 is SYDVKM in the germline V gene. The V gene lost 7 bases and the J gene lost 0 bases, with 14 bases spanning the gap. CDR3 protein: CASTLSFSSTDTQYF. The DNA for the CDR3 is TGTGCCAGCACCCTTAGTTTCTCTAGCACAGATACGCAGTATTTT. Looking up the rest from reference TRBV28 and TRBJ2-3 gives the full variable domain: DVKVTQSSRYLVKRTGEKVFLECVQDMDHENMFWYRQDPGLGLRLIYFSYDVKMKEKGDIPEGYSVSREKKERFSLILESASTNQTSMYLCASTLSFSSTDTQYFGPGTRLTVL.

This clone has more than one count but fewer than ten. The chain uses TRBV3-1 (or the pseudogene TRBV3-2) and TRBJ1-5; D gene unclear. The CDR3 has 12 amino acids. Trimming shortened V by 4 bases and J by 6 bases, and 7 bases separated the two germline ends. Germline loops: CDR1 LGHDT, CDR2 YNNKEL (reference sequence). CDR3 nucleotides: TGTGCCAGCAGCCGGAGTGGTCAGCCCCAGCATTTT. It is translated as CASSRSGQPQHF.

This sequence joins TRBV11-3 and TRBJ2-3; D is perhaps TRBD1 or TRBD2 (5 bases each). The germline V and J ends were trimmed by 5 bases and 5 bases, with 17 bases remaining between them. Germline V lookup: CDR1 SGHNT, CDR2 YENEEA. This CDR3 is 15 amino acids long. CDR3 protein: CASSRGTSQGDTQYF. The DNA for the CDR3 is TGTGCCAGCAGCCGTGGGACCTCCCAGGGAGATACGCAGTATTTT. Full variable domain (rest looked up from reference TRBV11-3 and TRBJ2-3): EAGVVQSPRYKIIEKKQPVAFWCNPISGHNTLYWYLQNLGQGPELLIRYENEEAVDDSQLPKDRFSAERLKGVDSTLKIQPAELGDSAVYLCASSRGTSQGDTQYFGPGTRLTVL.

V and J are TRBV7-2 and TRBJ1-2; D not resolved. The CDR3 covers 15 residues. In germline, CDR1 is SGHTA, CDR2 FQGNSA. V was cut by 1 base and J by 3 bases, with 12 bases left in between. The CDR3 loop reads CASSLDGRPDYGYTF. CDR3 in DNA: TGTGCCAGCAGCTTAGACGGCAGGCCGGACTATGGCTACACCTTC.

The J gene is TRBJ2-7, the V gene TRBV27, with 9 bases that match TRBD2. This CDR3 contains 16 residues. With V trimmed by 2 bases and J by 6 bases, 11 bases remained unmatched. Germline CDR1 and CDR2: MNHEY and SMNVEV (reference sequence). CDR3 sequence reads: CASSLRLSRGGAEQYF. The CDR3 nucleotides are TGTGCCAGCAGTTTACGCCTCTCGCGGGGGGGCGCCGAGCAGTACTTC.